Described below is a single TCR beta chain sequence and its context. The antigen remains unidentified. The record originates from a study of cytomegalovirus exposure and HLA in healthy donors. Study outcomes and limitations: As immune exposure information, only CMV serostatus was available.

PCR employed 60 Vbeta and 13 Jbeta primers. TCRdb's copy holds only in-frame clones and misses some; the assay was immunoSEQ multiplex PCR. The table has about 160,000 clones, around four fifths seen once. V lost 5 bases and J lost 11, with 19 bases in between. Per the germline V gene, CDR1 is MDHEN and CDR2 is SYDVKM. The CDR3 has 15 amino acids. Sequencing input: PBMCs. The TCR originated in a man between 18 and 29 years old in good health and CMV-seronegative. The J gene is TRBJ1-6, the V gene TRBV28; no clear D. CDR3 sequence (DNA): TGTGCCAGCAGTGCAGGATCCCGGATCGGTCCACCCCTCCACTTT. Its translation: CASSAGSRIGPPLHF. Using reference TRBV28 and TRBJ1-6 for the parts outside the CDR3, the full variable domain is DVKVTQSSRYLVKRTGEKVFLECVQDMDHENMFWYRQDPGLGLRLIYFSYDVKMKEKGDIPEGYSVSREKKERFSLILESASTNQTSMYLCASSAGSRIGPPLHFGNGTRLTVT.